The sequence of this TCR beta chain was determined in a study of OX40 agonist ivuxolimab in advanced cancers. Study background: The drug used for patients, ivuxolimab, was an agonistic anti-OX40 (CD134) antibody.

Study outcomes and limitations: Antigen targets of the expanded peripheral T cells went undetermined. The CD4+ and CD8+ T cells in the blood had expanded clonally by week 6 at 0.1 to 3.0 mg/kg.

Clones were sequenced by immunoSEQ multiplex PCR, and TCRdb holds only the in-frame ones, with some missing. The data hold roughly 40,000 clones, with about 79% observed a single time. Germline CDR1 and CDR2: SEHNR and FQNEAQ (reference sequence). The CDR3 spans 14 residues. The junction had 6 bases not matched to a gene; V was cut back by 4 bases and J by 4 bases. Comment on this clone: Its matching antigen is unknown.

The receptor's source is an adult with an advanced solid tumor such as melanoma, head and neck, liver or kidney cancer. The rearrangement links TRBV7-9 to TRBJ1-1, with 7 bases matching TRBD1. The source material was CD4+ or CD8+ T cells sorted from blood, sampled in a trial of the OX40 agonist ivuxolimab. CDR3 nucleotide sequence: TGTGCCAGCAGCTCGACAGGGTCAGCCACTGAAGCTTTCTTT. This translates into CASSSTGSATEAFF.